The clone carrying this T cell receptor beta chain was counted at least ten times. Its cognate antigen is unknown. The team produced cDNA through 5'RACE using 10-nucleotide random UMIs. From 15-18 subjects, each sequencing run yielded over 160 million TCR-beta sequences. TCRdb reanalysed the 5' RACE reads using MiXCR and keeps one entry per CDR3 protein. The table lists 65,000 to 80,000 distinct CDR3 sequences, roughly 4.4% of them singletons. From 2 million PBMCs stored at -80 C, the unsorted libraries were generated. The data stem from a study of neurological immune-mediated disorders. Whole-study results and caveats: Clinical features showed no association with the multiple sclerosis repertoire cluster, and MRI features showed none either.

Sequenced material: PBMCs. The sequence derives from a woman in her 70s with multiple sclerosis.

In nucleotides, the CDR3 is TGCGCCAGCAGCCAAGCAACGATTAATCTAGCGGGAGCCGATGAGCAGTTCTTC. Its protein is CASSQATINLAGADEQFF. This chain uses TRBV4-3 with TRBJ2-1; TRBD2 matches at 10 bases. The CDR3 totals 18 residues. Germline V lookup: CDR1 LGHNA, CDR2 YSLEER. V lost 1 base and J lost 8; bases outside the gene matches: 14.